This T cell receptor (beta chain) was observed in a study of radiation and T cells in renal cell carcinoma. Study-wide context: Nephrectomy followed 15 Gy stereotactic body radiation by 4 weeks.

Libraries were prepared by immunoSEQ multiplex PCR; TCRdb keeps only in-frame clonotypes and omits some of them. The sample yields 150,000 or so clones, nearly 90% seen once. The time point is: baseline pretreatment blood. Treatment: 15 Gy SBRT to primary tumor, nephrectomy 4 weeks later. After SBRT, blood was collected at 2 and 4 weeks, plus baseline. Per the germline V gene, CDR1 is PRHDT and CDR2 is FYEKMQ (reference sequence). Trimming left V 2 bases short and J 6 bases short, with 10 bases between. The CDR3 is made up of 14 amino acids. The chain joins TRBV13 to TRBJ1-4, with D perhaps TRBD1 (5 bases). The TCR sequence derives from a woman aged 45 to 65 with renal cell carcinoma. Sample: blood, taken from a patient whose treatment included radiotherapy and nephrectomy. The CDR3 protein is CASSLWGSDEKLFF. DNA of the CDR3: TGTGCCAGCAGCTTATGGGGGTCGGATGAAAAACTGTTTTTT.